This T cell receptor beta chain was identified during a study of blood T cell repertoires in COVID-19. Overall study context: Material from acute and convalescent COVID-19 was sourced from the United States, Italy and Spain. T cells, B-cell-depleted T cells, or PBMCs provided the cDNA or gDNA that served as material.

CDR3 length: 14 amino acids. V dropped 4 bases and J dropped 11 bases, with 19 bases sitting between them. Germline values: CDR1 KGHDR, CDR2 SFDVKD. Original methodology: Scientists estimated how many nucleated cells there were by amplifying reference gene primers. Libraries were prepared by immunoSEQ multiplex PCR; TCRdb keeps only in-frame clonotypes and omits some of them. From that table come the V and J calls and clone size; the DNA was used to work out D and trimming. Of 180,000 or so clones in the sample, around 85% are singletons; the top ten hold approximately 13%. Sequenced material: peripheral blood. This sequence originates from a man aged 50-59 years who had recovered from COVID-19. The chain links TRBV24-1 to TRBJ1-1, with D possibly being TRBD1 (6 bases). CDR3: CATSDSSFTGKAFF. The CDR3 nucleotides read TGTGCCACCAGTGACTCATCCTTCACAGGGAAGGCTTTCTTT.